These T cell receptor beta chains were read from a single sample in a study of breast tumors, draining lymph nodes, adjacent tissues. TCRdb used MiXCR to reprocess the multiplex PCR reads, holding one entry per CDR3 protein. This table holds 150,000 to 200,000 distinct CDR3 sequences, 30% to 35% found once. The sequenced sample consisted of axillary lymph node tissue. The receptors were sampled from a female donor with breast cancer. Some clones in this sample may be carry-over from other donors' samples. Both conserved end residues are part of each CDR3. Each record gives: D gene, J gene, V gene, clone size, CDR3 DNA, CDR3 protein. D genes are given only for firm matches. Clone size is not always given. Where it is, it says once, few, many or a class for expanded clones.

d_call: .; j_call: TRBJ1-6; v_call: TRBV5-6; clone_size: .; cdr3_nt: TGTGCCAGCAGAGAAGGGGAGGGATCACCCCTCCACTTT; cdr3_aa: CASREGEGSPLHF
d_call: .; j_call: TRBJ1-2; v_call: TRBV11-2; clone_size: many; cdr3_nt: TGTGCCAGCAGCTTATCCCAAGGGTCTAACTATGGCTACACCTTC; cdr3_aa: CASSLSQGSNYGYTF
d_call: .; j_call: TRBJ1-1; v_call: TRBV6-6; clone_size: once; cdr3_nt: TGTGCCAGCAGTTACGGGGGGTGGAACACTGAAGCTTTCTTT; cdr3_aa: CASSYGGWNTEAFF
d_call: TRBD1; j_call: TRBJ2-5; v_call: TRBV7-7; clone_size: .; cdr3_nt: TGTGCTAGCAGCTTAGTCCAACAGGGGGAACAAGAGACCCAGTACTTC; cdr3_aa: CASSLVQQGEQETQYF
d_call: .; j_call: TRBJ1-1; v_call: TRBV19; clone_size: .; cdr3_nt: TGTGCCAGTAGTATAGGGACAACCCTGACTGAAGCTTTCTTT; cdr3_aa: CASSIGTTLTEAFF
d_call: TRBD1; j_call: TRBJ1-1; v_call: TRBV7-9; clone_size: few; cdr3_nt: TGTGCCAGCAGCTCCTGGACAGGGTTCTCCACTGAAGCTTTCTTT; cdr3_aa: CASSSWTGFSTEAFF
d_call: TRBD1; j_call: TRBJ1-5; v_call: TRBV20-1; clone_size: many; cdr3_nt: TGCAGTGCTAGAGGAGGGCAGGGGGATCAGCCCCAGCATTTT; cdr3_aa: CSARGGQGDQPQHF
d_call: .; j_call: TRBJ1-2; v_call: TRBV20-1; clone_size: many; cdr3_nt: TGCAGTGCTAGAGATCCGGGGCAGGTTTACTATGGCTACACCTTC; cdr3_aa: CSARDPGQVYYGYTF
d_call: TRBD1; j_call: TRBJ1-2; v_call: TRBV4-2; clone_size: many; cdr3_nt: TGTGCCAGCAGCCACGCCGGGGTGACAGGGAACTATGGCTACACCTTC; cdr3_aa: CASSHAGVTGNYGYTF
d_call: .; j_call: TRBJ1-2; v_call: TRBV3-1; clone_size: many; cdr3_nt: TGTGCCAGCAGCCAAGTCGTGGGGAACTATGGCTACACCTTC; cdr3_aa: CASSQVVGNYGYTF
d_call: .; j_call: TRBJ1-6; v_call: TRBV10-1; clone_size: many; cdr3_nt: TGCGCCAGCACCCCGGGACCTAATTCACCCCTCCACTTT; cdr3_aa: CASTPGPNSPLHF
d_call: .; j_call: TRBJ2-7; v_call: TRBV19; clone_size: many; cdr3_nt: TGTGCCAGTAGTATCCAGGGGACTACCCTCGGGGAGCAGTACTTC; cdr3_aa: CASSIQGTTLGEQYF
d_call: .; j_call: TRBJ2-1; v_call: TRBV11-3; clone_size: few; cdr3_nt: TGTGCCAGCAGCTTACGTGCTAGGCAGAGCAATGAGCAGTTCTTC; cdr3_aa: CASSLRARQSNEQFF
d_call: .; j_call: TRBJ2-2; v_call: TRBV20-1; clone_size: many; cdr3_nt: TGCAGTGCTAGGAGGACAGACTTTTCCGGGGAGCTGTTTTTT; cdr3_aa: CSARRTDFSGELFF
d_call: TRBD2; j_call: TRBJ2-7; v_call: TRBV12-3/TRBV12-4; clone_size: many; cdr3_nt: TGTGCCAGCAGTTTAGAGCTAGCGGGGGTCTCCTACGAGCAGTACTTC; cdr3_aa: CASSLELAGVSYEQYF
d_call: .; j_call: TRBJ1-1; v_call: TRBV12-3/TRBV12-4; clone_size: few; cdr3_nt: TGTGCCAGCAGTTGGGCAGACACTGAAGCTTTCTTT; cdr3_aa: CASSWADTEAFF
d_call: .; j_call: TRBJ1-6; v_call: TRBV2; clone_size: .; cdr3_nt: TGTGCCAGCATCCGGGGTCAGAATTCACCCCTCCACTTT; cdr3_aa: CASIRGQNSPLHF